These 26 T cell receptor beta chains originate from one sample sequenced in a study of regulatory T cells in long-lasting Graves disease (dated by TCRdb to the early 2020s). The library was generated by multiplex PCR. TCRdb names Illumina HiSeq 4000 as the instrument used. TCR beta libraries were built with iRepertoire HTBI primers and Arm-PCR amplification of CDR3 regions. In-frame beta chains were kept once TCRdb had trimmed the public reads at Q25 with fastp and called clones with MiXCR. All rows with the same CDR3 protein become a single entry with the most common DNA and genes. A total of 600,000 to 850,000 distinct CDR3 sequences appear in this sample, 25% to 35% of them only once. About two fifths of the sample comes from the top ten. Read against the paper, the sample's time point label means: persistent/refractory GD, antithyroid drugs over 5 years with positive TRAb. For both TCR sequencing and RNA sequencing, RNA was extracted from PBMCs using TRIzol.

The specimen was peripheral blood mononuclear cells (PBMCs), collected when the disease was refractory, from a patient treated with antithyroid drugs. The receptor source for this set is a female donor with Graves disease.

This rearrangement joins TRBV3-1 to TRBJ2-5, with a tentative D call TRBD2 (5 bases). The V end lost 9 bases, the J end lost 6 bases, and 17 bases lay between the germline ends. Germline CDR1 LGHDT, CDR2 YNNKEL (reference sequence). This CDR3 region has 13 residues. The CDR3 is CASSYWSGKTQYF. The DNA of the CDR3 is TGTGCCAGTTCCTACTGGTCCGGGAAGACCCAGTACTTC.

This chain links TRBV10-2 with TRBJ2-5; D uncertain. This CDR3 spans 15 amino acids. Trimming took 6 bases from V and 1 from J, leaving 15 bases between them. Germline values: CDR1 WSHSY, CDR2 SAAADI. CDR3 DNA: TGCGCCAGCAGCGCCCCGGCCTCCGGCCAAGAGACCCAGTACTTC. It specifies CASSAPASGQETQYF.

The rearrangement uses TRBV6-1 and TRBJ1-5; a possible D gene is TRBD1 (6 bases). Germline values: CDR1 MNHNS, CDR2 SASEGT. CDR3 length equals 15 residues. Between the trimmed V and J ends, which lost 6 bases and 0 bases, there was a span of 12 bases. For the CDR3, the DNA is TGTGCCAGCAGATCCAGGGGAGATAGCAATCAGCCCCAGCATTTT. Translated: CASRSRGDSNQPQHF.

This chain connects TRBV11-1 to TRBJ2-2, with a weak D call TRBD2 (6 bases). Germline V gene data show CDR1 as SGHAT and CDR2 as FQDESV (reference sequence). CDR3 size: 14 residues. The V and J ends lost 5 bases and 5 bases respectively, with 12 bases between them. CDR3 amino acids: CASSGGTATGELFF. The CDR3 DNA sequence: TGTGCCAGCAGCGGCGGGACGGCGACCGGGGAGCTGTTTTTT.

The chain recombines TRBV18 with TRBJ1-4; no clear D gene. Per the germline V gene, CDR1 is KGHSH and CDR2 is LQKENI. The CDR3 is made up of 13 amino acids. Trimming took off 1 base at V and 7 bases at J, with 7 bases between the two ends. This CDR3 is CASSPLESEKLFF. CDR3 DNA: TGTGCCAGCTCACCACTAGAGAGTGAAAAACTGTTTTTT.

The genes are TRBV5-1 and TRBJ2-5; 10 bases align to TRBD2. CDR1 is SGHRS, CDR2 YFSETQ, per germline. Losses at the gene ends were 4 bases for V and 5 bases for J; bases not matched to a gene: 5. The CDR3 is made up of 14 amino acids. The CDR3 region is CASSETAGGETQYF. The CDR3 bases are TGCGCCAGCAGCGAGACAGCGGGAGGGGAGACCCAGTACTTC.

This clonotype was detected only a few times. The chain combines TRBV28 with TRBJ1-2, with 11 bases identical to TRBD1. The CDR3 has 15 amino acids. Germline trimming cut 6 bases from V and 8 bases from J; bases unmatched to any gene: 11. The germline gives CDR1 MDHEN, CDR2 SYDVKM. As DNA, the CDR3 is TGTGCCAGCAGGACTCCCGGACAGGGGGCTGGGGGCTACACCTTC. Encoded protein: CASRTPGQGAGGYTF.

A few counts support this clonotype. The rearrangement uses TRBV6-1 and TRBJ1-2; D ambiguous. The CDR3 runs 11 residues. Per germline, CDR1 MNHNS and CDR2 SASEGT. Between the trimmed V and J ends, which lost 6 bases and 8 bases, there was a span of 10 bases. CDR3 in amino acids: CASSQMTGYTF. The CDR3 bases are TGTGCCAGCAGCCAGATGACGGGCTACACCTTC.

Details on this clonotype: A clone one base away is much larger, so this may be a read error. The V gene is TRBV6-9, the J gene TRBJ2-5, with TRBD2 matching 7 bases. The CDR3 spans 14 residues. V shed 3 bases, J shed 4 bases, and the junction held 5 bases outside the gene matches. Looked up from germline, CDR1 is MNHGY and CDR2 is SVAAGI. This chain's CDR3 is CASSYAPGGETQYF. The CDR3 DNA follows: TGTGCCAGCAGTTACGCTCCGGGAGGAGAGACCCAGTACTTC.

The chain is built from TRBV11-2 and TRBJ2-3; 7 bases line up with TRBD2. Per the germline V gene, CDR1 is SGHAT and CDR2 is FQNNGV. Unmatched junction bases numbered 10, after V lost 5 bases and J lost 2 bases. This CDR3 region has 16 residues. Here the CDR3 reads CASSHGEGDNTDTQYF. The CDR3 DNA sequence: TGTGCCAGCAGCCACGGGGAGGGTGATAACACAGATACGCAGTATTTT.

There are a few counts of this clonotype. V is TRBV10-3 and J is TRBJ2-7; 14 bases line up with TRBD2. From germline, CDR1 is ENHRY and CDR2 SYGVKD. The CDR3 is made up of 15 amino acids. With V trimmed by 6 bases and J by 4 bases, 5 bases remained unmatched. The CDR3 sequence: CAISLGTSGSYEQYF. CDR3 bases: TGTGCCATCAGCCTCGGGACTAGCGGGAGTTACGAGCAGTACTTC.

The chain couples TRBV20-1 to TRBJ2-7; D gene ambiguous. CDR1 is DFQATT and CDR2 is SNEGSKA in the germline V gene (reference sequence). The CDR3 runs to 13 residues. The V gene lost 1 base and the J gene lost 2 bases, with 9 bases spanning the gap. The CDR3 DNA follows: TGCAGTGCTAGAGGTCCCGGACCCTACGAGCAGTACTTC. This encodes CSARGPGPYEQYF.

This clonotype was seen only a few times. The rearrangement links TRBV7-2 to TRBJ1-4, with 9 bases fitting TRBD1. Trimming cost V 1 base and J 7 bases; bases outside gene matches: 7. Germline V gene data show CDR1 as SGHTA and CDR2 as FQGNSA. This CDR3 comprises 16 residues. CDR3 DNA sequence: TGTGCCAGCAGCTTAGGCGTGGTGGACAGGGGTGAAAAACTGTTTTTT. Encoded protein: CASSLGVVDRGEKLFF.

The chain couples TRBV29-1 to TRBJ1-1, with D unclear. Looked up from germline, CDR1 is SQVTM and CDR2 is ANQGSEA. Trimming removed 4 bases from V and 1 base from J, with 4 bases in between. This CDR3 is built from 11 residues. CDR3 amino acids: CSVVQNTEAFF. In nucleotides, the CDR3 is TGCAGCGTTGTTCAGAACACTGAAGCTTTCTTT.

This clonotype was seen more than once but under ten times. The chain joins TRBV7-9 to TRBJ1-2; D not resolved. V shed 0 bases and J shed 5 bases, with 16 bases lying between them. The CDR3 length is 16 residues. CDR1 SEHNR and CDR2 FQNEAQ come from the germline V gene (reference sequence). The CDR3 loop is CASSLAGLGRNYGYTF. CDR3 nucleotide sequence: TGTGCCAGCAGCTTAGCTGGACTAGGCAGAAATTATGGCTACACCTTC.

This clonotype was detected a few times. The chain links TRBV19 to TRBJ1-5; 8 bases align to TRBD1. CDR1 and CDR2 from the germline V gene are LNHDA and SQIVND (reference sequence). After removal of 5 bases from V and 1 base from J, the junction contained 4 bases not matched to a gene. CDR3 size: 15 residues. CDR3 DNA sequence: TGTGCCAGTAGTTTCAGGACAGGGAGCAATCAGCCCCAGCATTTT. Its translation is CASSFRTGSNQPQHF.

This clonotype was observed many times. The genes are TRBV28 and TRBJ1-1; 10 bases agree with TRBD1. The V gene end was trimmed by 6 bases and the J gene end by 1 base; junction bases not matched to a gene: 5. Germline V gene data show CDR1 as MDHEN and CDR2 as SYDVKM. This CDR3 contains 15 residues. CDR3 nucleotide sequence: TGTGCCAGCAGCCCGAGACAGGGGGCGAACACTGAAGCTTTCTTT. Its translation: CASSPRQGANTEAFF.

The chain employs TRBV18 and TRBJ1-6; 7 bases are a match to TRBD1. V lost 5 bases and J lost 7; bases outside the gene matches: 8. The length of the CDR3 is 15 residues. From germline, CDR1 is KGHSH and CDR2 LQKENI. The CDR3 bases are TGTGCCAGCTCAGCCCTGGGACAGCGAAATTCACCCCTCCACTTT. Its protein is CASSALGQRNSPLHF.

The rearrangement uses TRBV29-1 and TRBJ1-5; no definite D call. The CDR3 is made up of 14 amino acids. V was pared by 1 base and J by 4 bases, with 11 bases between. CDR1 is SQVTM, CDR2 ANQGSEA, per germline. CDR3 bases: TGCAGCGTTGAAGTAGAGGGAGTGAATCAGCCCCAGCATTTT. It is translated as CSVEVEGVNQPQHF.

The genes are TRBV5-1 and TRBJ1-5, with TRBD1 matching over 10 bases. Trimming took 4 bases from V and 6 from J; bases not matched to a gene: 7. The CDR3 totals 15 residues. Germline V gene sequence: CDR1 SGHRS, CDR2 YFSETQ. The CDR3 nucleotides are TGCGCCAGCAGCCCGGCCGGGACAGGGGTTCAGCCCCAGCATTTT. Its protein is CASSPAGTGVQPQHF.

This clonotype occurred a few times. The chain carries TRBV15 and TRBJ2-7; D call uncertain. CDR3 length equals 14 residues. Germline V gene sequence: CDR1 LNHNV, CDR2 YYDKDF (reference sequence). V lost 3 bases and J lost 2, with 11 bases in between. This CDR3 reads CATSRGRKAYEQYF. The CDR3 coding sequence is TGTGCCACCAGCAGGGGAAGGAAGGCCTACGAGCAGTACTTC.

This clonotype was seen at least ten times. The gene calls are TRBV2 and TRBJ2-5; possible D gene TRBD1, 6 bases. The CDR3 contains 13 residues. Germline V gives CDR1 SNHLY, CDR2 FYNNEI. Deletions cut 5 bases from V and 5 bases from J, with 12 bases between. The CDR3: CASSIQGLETQYF. In DNA, the CDR3 is TGTGCCAGCAGTATACAGGGTTTGGAGACCCAGTACTTC.

This clonotype was detected a few times. The chain couples TRBV6-1 to TRBJ1-2, with D perhaps TRBD1 (5 bases). V was shortened by 8 bases and J by 2 bases, with 21 bases between the two germline ends. The CDR3 is 16 amino acids. Germline values: CDR1 MNHNS, CDR2 SASEGT. The CDR3 region is CASGVSHRRDNYGYTF. For the CDR3, the DNA is TGTGCCAGCGGGGTTTCTCACCGACGGGACAACTATGGCTACACCTTC.

At least ten counts were recorded for this clonotype. CDR3 loop: CASSLVRAGVMNTEAFF. Here the CDR3 DNA reads TGCGCCAGCAGCTTGGTAAGGGCAGGAGTCATGAACACTGAAGCTTTCTTT. V and J are TRBV5-1 and TRBJ1-1; D unresolved. The CDR3 sequence is 17 residues long. Germline V CDR1 and CDR2: SGHRS, YFSETQ. V was pared by 0 bases and J by 0 bases, with 15 bases between.

The chain employs TRBV19 and TRBJ1-5; TRBD1 aligns across 7 bases. V shed 6 bases, J shed 4 bases, and the junction held 12 bases outside the gene matches. Germline CDR1 reads LNHDA; CDR2 reads SQIVND (reference sequence). The CDR3 is 16 residues long. As DNA, the CDR3 is TGTGCCAGTAGACCACCCGGGCCAGGGGGAAATCAGCCCCAGCATTTT. Translation: CASRPPGPGGNQPQHF.

In this sample, this clonotype turned up once. In nucleotides, the CDR3 is TGTGCCAGCAGCCACCGAACCGGGACCAGTAGTCTGCATGAGCAGTTCTTC. Its protein product is CASSHRTGTSSLHEQFF. The rearrangement links TRBV7-2 to TRBJ2-7; D may correspond to TRBD1 or TRBD2 (5 bases each). The DNA end favors TRBJ2-1, so the J call may be wrong. Per germline, CDR1 SGHTA and CDR2 FQGNSA. The CDR3 spans 17 residues.